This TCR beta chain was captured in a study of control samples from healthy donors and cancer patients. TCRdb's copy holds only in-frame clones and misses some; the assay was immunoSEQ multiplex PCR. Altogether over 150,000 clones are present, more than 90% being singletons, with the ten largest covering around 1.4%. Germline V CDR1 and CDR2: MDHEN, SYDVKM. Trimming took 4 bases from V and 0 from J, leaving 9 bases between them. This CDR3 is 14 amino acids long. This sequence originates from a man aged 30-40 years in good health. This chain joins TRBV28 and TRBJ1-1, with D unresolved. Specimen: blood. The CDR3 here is CASSSLTVNTEAFF. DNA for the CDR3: TGTGCCAGCAGTTCCCTGACCGTGAACACTGAAGCTTTCTTT.